This T cell receptor (beta chain) was captured in a study of T cells in Graves' hyperthyroidism and ophthalmopathy. The TCR beta CDR3 regions underwent amplification using RNA transcripts as the source. First-round RT-PCR of the TCR CDR3 relied on the HTBI primer set. MiXCR, applied by TCRdb to the multiplex PCR reads, yields one record per CDR3 protein. This table holds 700,000 or so distinct CDR3 sequences, approximately 15% found once. This sample holds PBMCs from approximately 9 ml fresh peripheral blood. Regarding the study as a whole: Blood also contained most expanded thyroid clonotypes above 0.001. The model foresaw ophthalmopathy a median 6.5 months prior to onset.

CDR3 length: 14 amino acids. In germline, CDR1 is SGHTA, CDR2 FQGNSA. Points on this clonotype: The antigen is not known.

Sequencing used blood. The sequence derives from a woman aged 45-65 years with Graves' ophthalmopathy. The chain uses TRBV7-2 and TRBJ2-3; a possible D gene is TRBD1 (6 bases). The better agreement between TRBJ1-5 and the DNA end casts doubt on the J call. CDR3 coding DNA: TGTGCCAGCAGCTTAGCTCAGGGGAGGGATACGCAGCATTTT. This translates into CASSLAQGRDTQHF.